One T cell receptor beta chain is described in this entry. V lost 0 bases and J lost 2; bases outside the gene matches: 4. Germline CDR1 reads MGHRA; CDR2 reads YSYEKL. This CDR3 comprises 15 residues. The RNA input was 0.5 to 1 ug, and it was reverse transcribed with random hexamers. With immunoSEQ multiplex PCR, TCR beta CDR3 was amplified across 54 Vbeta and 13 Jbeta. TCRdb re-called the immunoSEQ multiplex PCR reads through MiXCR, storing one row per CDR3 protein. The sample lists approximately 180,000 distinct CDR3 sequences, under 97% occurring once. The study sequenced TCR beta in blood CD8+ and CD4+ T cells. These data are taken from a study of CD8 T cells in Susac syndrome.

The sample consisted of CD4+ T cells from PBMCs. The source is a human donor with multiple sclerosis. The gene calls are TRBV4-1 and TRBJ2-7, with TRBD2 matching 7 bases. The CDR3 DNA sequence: TGCGCCAGCAGCCAAGATGGGGGGGGAACCTACGAGCAGTACTTC. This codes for CASSQDGGGTYEQYF.